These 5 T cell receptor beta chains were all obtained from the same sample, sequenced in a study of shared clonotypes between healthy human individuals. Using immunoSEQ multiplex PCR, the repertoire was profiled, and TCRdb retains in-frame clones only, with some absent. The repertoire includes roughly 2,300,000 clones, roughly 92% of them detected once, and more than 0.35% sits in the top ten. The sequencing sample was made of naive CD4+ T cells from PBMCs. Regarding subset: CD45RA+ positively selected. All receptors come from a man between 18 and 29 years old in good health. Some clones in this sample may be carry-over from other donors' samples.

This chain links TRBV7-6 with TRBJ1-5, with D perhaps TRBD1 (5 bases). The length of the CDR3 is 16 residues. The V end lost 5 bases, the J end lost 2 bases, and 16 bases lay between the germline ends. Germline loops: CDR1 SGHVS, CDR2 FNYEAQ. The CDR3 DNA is TGTGCCAGCAGCCTCCTTGGGGGTGATGGCAATCAGCCCCAGCATTTT. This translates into CASSLLGGDGNQPQHF.

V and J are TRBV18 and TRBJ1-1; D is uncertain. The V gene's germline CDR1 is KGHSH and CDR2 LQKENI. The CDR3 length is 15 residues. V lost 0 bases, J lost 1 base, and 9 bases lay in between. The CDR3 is CASSPPMGQNTEAFF. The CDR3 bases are TGTGCCAGCTCACCACCTATGGGCCAGAACACTGAAGCTTTCTTT.

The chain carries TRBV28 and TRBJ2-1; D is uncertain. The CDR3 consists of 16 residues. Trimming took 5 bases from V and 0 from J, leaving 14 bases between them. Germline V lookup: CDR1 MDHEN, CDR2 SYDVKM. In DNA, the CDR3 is TGTGCCAGCAGTACTGGACCTCCCTCCTCCTACAATGAGCAGTTCTTC. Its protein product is CASSTGPPSSYNEQFF. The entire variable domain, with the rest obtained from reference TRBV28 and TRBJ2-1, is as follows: DVKVTQSSRYLVKRTGEKVFLECVQDMDHENMFWYRQDPGLGLRLIYFSYDVKMKEKGDIPEGYSVSREKKERFSLILESASTNQTSMYLCASSTGPPSSYNEQFFGPGTRLTVL.

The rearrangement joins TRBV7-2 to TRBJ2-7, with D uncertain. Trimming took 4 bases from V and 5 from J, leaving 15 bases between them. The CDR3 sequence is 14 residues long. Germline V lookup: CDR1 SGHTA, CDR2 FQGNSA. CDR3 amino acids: CASSSQTTSNEQYF. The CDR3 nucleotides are TGTGCCAGCAGCTCACAAACCACCAGCAACGAGCAGTACTTC. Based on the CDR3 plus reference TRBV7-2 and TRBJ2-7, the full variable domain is GAGVSQSPSNKVTEKGKDVELRCDPISGHTALYWYRQSLGQGLEFLIYFQGNSAPDKSGLPSDRFSAERTGGSVSTLTIQRTQQEDSAVYLCASSSQTTSNEQYFGPGTRLTVT.

CDR3 residues: CASIPQGSDEQFF. DNA for the CDR3: TGTGCCAGCATCCCGCAGGGCTCAGATGAGCAGTTCTTC. The V call is TRBV2, the J call TRBJ2-1; possibly TRBD1 for D (5 bases). This CDR3 is built from 13 residues. Trimming pared 7 bases from V and 8 bases from J, leaving 15 bases between. CDR1 and CDR2 from the germline V gene are SNHLY and FYNNEI.